Listed below are T cell receptor beta chains from one sample, sequenced in a study of cytomegalovirus exposure and HLA in healthy donors. The data were produced by immunoSEQ multiplex PCR, yet TCRdb's version contains in-frame clones alone and is incomplete. The table records 70,000 to 95,000 clones, roughly 80% of them present only once. Material for sequencing was PBMCs. These receptor sequences come from a woman between 40 and 55 years old in good health and CMV-seropositive. Both conserved end residues are part of each CDR3. The D gene is left open where the match is weak. Clone size is given for some rows only: seen once, a few or many times, or a class if the clone is expanded.

>.|TRBV27|.|TRBJ2-1
TGTGCCAGCAGTTTATCTGGAGAAAACAATGAGCAGTTCTTC
CASSLSGENNEQFF
>.|TRBV7-7|.|TRBJ2-1
TGTGCTAGCAGCTCACGAGGGGGGGCTTACAATGAGCAGTTCTTC
CASSSRGGAYNEQFF
>TRBD2|TRBV4-2|.|TRBJ2-7
TGTGCCAGCAGCCAGTACTGGGGGGGGTCCTACGAGCAGTACTTC
CASSQYWGGSYEQYF
>.|TRBV28|.|TRBJ1-4
TGTGCCAGCAGCCTCGGACAGAATGAAAAACTGTTTTTT
CASSLGQNEKLFF
>TRBD1|TRBV6-5|few|TRBJ2-7
TGTGCCAGCACCAACGGACAGGGAGCTACGAAGCAGTACTTC
CASTNGQGATKQYF
>TRBD1|TRBV10-1|.|TRBJ2-3
TGCGCCAGCAGTGAGTTTCGGACAGGGAGCACAGATACGCAGTATTTT
CASSEFRTGSTDTQYF
>.|TRBV30|.|TRBJ1-4
TGTGCCTTCTCCCAGGGAGGGGGGGGTAATGAAAAACTGTTTTTT
CAFSQGGGGNEKLFF
>TRBD1|TRBV14|.|TRBJ2-7
TGTGCCAGCAGCCAAGGGACAGGCGCCTACGAGCAGTACTTC
CASSQGTGAYEQYF
>.|TRBV20-1|.|TRBJ1-1
TGCAGTGCCTTCCGCGGGGAGCCAGCTTTCTTT
CSAFRGEPAFF
>TRBD2|TRBV6-6|.|TRBJ2-7
TGTGCCAGCGTCCCAGGCGGGAGAAACCATTACGAGCAGTACTTC
CASVPGGRNHYEQYF
>.|TRBV28|.|TRBJ1-5
TGTGCCAGCAGTAGAGGTGACGCGGGTAATGAAGGTCAGCCCCAGCATTTT
CASSRGDAGNEGQPQHF
>.|TRBV30|.|TRBJ1-3
TGTGCCTGGAGTGCCGGGAGGTCCTACTACTCTGGAAACACCATATATTTT
CAWSAGRSYYSGNTIYF
>.|TRBV28|.|TRBJ1-5
TGTGCCAGCAGTTTGGGGGGTGGCAATCAGCCCCAGCATTTT
CASSLGGGNQPQHF
>TRBD1|TRBV5-1|.|TRBJ2-1
TGCGCCAGCAGCCCCGGACAGGCGGCTGAGCAGTTCTTC
CASSPGQAAEQFF
>TRBD1|TRBV25-1|once|TRBJ2-7
TGTGCCAGCAGTGAGAGACAGGGGTACGAGCAGTACTTC
CASSERQGYEQYF
>.|TRBV28|.|TRBJ2-7
TGTGCCAGCAGTCTTGAGGTCACCGAGCAATACTTC
CASSLEVTEQYF
>TRBD2|TRBV18|.|TRBJ2-5
TGTGCCAGCTCACATATGGGACTAGCGGGAAAGGGCCCACAAGAGACCCAGTACTTC
CASSHMGLAGKGPQETQYF
>.|TRBV18|once|TRBJ2-7
TGTGCCAGCTCACGGTTGACAGGTCCCTACGAGCAGTACTTC
CASSRLTGPYEQYF
>TRBD1|TRBV7-9|.|TRBJ1-5
TGTGCCAGCAGCGCCACAGGGGTTCAGCCCCAGCATTTT
CASSATGVQPQHF
>TRBD2|TRBV28|.|TRBJ2-1
TGTGCCAGCAGTCGCTCTCTAGCGGACTACAATGAGCAGTTCTTC
CASSRSLADYNEQFF
>.|TRBV19|.|TRBJ1-5
TGTGCCAGTGCAGGGTCCAATCAGCCCCAGCATTTT
CASAGSNQPQHF
>.|TRBV13|once|TRBJ2-7
TGTGCCAGCAGCTTAGGGCGAACCTACGAGCAGTACTTC
CASSLGRTYEQYF
>.|TRBV5-1|.|TRBJ2-5
TGCGCCAGCAGCTTGGAAGCGGTTCTACAAGAGACCCAGTACTTC
CASSLEAVLQETQYF
>.|TRBV7-3|.|TRBJ2-1
TGTGCCAGCAGCTTAATTGGTAGCTCCTACAATGAGCAGTTCTTC
CASSLIGSSYNEQFF
>.|TRBV30|.|TRBJ1-3
TGTGCCTGGAGCCTGACTTCTGGAAACACCATATATTTT
CAWSLTSGNTIYF
>TRBD2|TRBV4-2|once|TRBJ2-7
TGTGCCAGCAGCCCCGGGGGGACTAGGTCCTACGAGCAGTACTTC
CASSPGGTRSYEQYF
>TRBD1|TRBV7-8|.|TRBJ2-1
TGTGCCAGCAGCTTAGGACAGGGGGCCTACAATGAGCAGTTCTTC
CASSLGQGAYNEQFF
>TRBD1|TRBV29-1|.|TRBJ1-1
TGCAGCGTTTCGGGACAGGGATTCACTGAAGCTTTCTTT
CSVSGQGFTEAFF
>.|TRBV27|.|TRBJ1-1
TGTGCCAGCAGCCCCGGAGCGGTAAGGAAGAACACTGAAGCTTTCTTT
CASSPGAVRKNTEAFF
>.|TRBV7-8|.|TRBJ2-1
TGTGCCAGCACCCAACTAGACGATGAGCAGTTCTTC
CASTQLDDEQFF
>.|TRBV7-9|.|TRBJ2-3
TGTGCCAGCAGCTTAGAAGTAGCCCTTTCAGATACGCAGTATTTT
CASSLEVALSDTQYF
>.|TRBV14|.|TRBJ1-2
TGTGCCAGCAGCCAAGATCTAGGGGATGGCTACACCTTC
CASSQDLGDGYTF
>TRBD2|TRBV5-1|.|TRBJ2-3
TGCGCCAGCAGCCGTAGAGCGGGGGGGCAGGGAGATACGCAGTATTTT
CASSRRAGGQGDTQYF
>TRBD2|TRBV7-6|.|TRBJ2-1
TGTGCCAGCAGCCCGGGACTAGGGCTCTACAATGAGCAGTTCTTC
CASSPGLGLYNEQFF
>.|TRBV7-3|.|TRBJ1-2
TGTGCCAGCAGCTTATACCAGGGAACTAACTATGGCTACACCTTC
CASSLYQGTNYGYTF
>TRBD1|TRBV10-3|few|TRBJ1-2
TGTGCCATCAGTGGCCGGGACAGAACCTTCTATGGCTACACCTTC
CAISGRDRTFYGYTF
>.|TRBV5-4|.|TRBJ1-2
TGTGCCAGCAGCCGGGAAGATGGGGGCTACACCTTC
CASSREDGGYTF
>TRBD1|TRBV29-1|.|TRBJ2-2
TGCAGCGTTGCAACGGGGCAGGGGGCCCTAAGTACCGGGGAGCTGTTTTTT
CSVATGQGALSTGELFF
>TRBD1|TRBV29-1|.|TRBJ1-2
TGCAGCGTTGACTCCCCCCTGGACAGGGACTATGGCTACACCTTC
CSVDSPLDRDYGYTF
>TRBD2|TRBV7-9|.|TRBJ2-7
TGTGCCAGCACTTGGGGCGGGAGCTCCTACGAGCAGTACTTC
CASTWGGSSYEQYF
>TRBD2|TRBV11-1|.|TRBJ2-1
TGTGCCAGCACCCCAGCGGGAGTGAGCGGGGATGAGCAGTTCTTC
CASTPAGVSGDEQFF
>.|TRBV7-9|few|TRBJ2-1
TGTGCCAGCAGCTTGGTCACTAGTTTCAATGAGCAGTTCTTC
CASSLVTSFNEQFF
>.|TRBV7-8|.|TRBJ1-5
TGTGCCAGCAGCTTAGGGACTTCTAGCAATCAGCCCCAGCATTTT
CASSLGTSSNQPQHF
>TRBD2|TRBV5-5|.|TRBJ2-1
TGTGCCAGCAGCTTGGAGACTAGCCTCAATGAGCAGTTCTTC
CASSLETSLNEQFF
>.|TRBV7-8|.|TRBJ1-1
TGTGCCAGCAGCTCAGTAAACACTGAAGCTTTCTTT
CASSSVNTEAFF
>TRBD2|TRBV19|.|TRBJ2-1
TGTGCCAGTAGTATAGCTAGCGGGGCAAATGAGCAGTTCTTC
CASSIASGANEQFF
>.|TRBV13|.|TRBJ2-7
TGTGCCAGCAGCTTATCAGGGGTATACGAGCAGTACTTC
CASSLSGVYEQYF